Listed here are 22 T cell receptor beta chains from one sample, sequenced in a study of OX40 agonist ivuxolimab in advanced cancers. Data came from immunoSEQ multiplex PCR; TCRdb stores just in-frame clones and leaves some out. The sample shows more than 40,000 clones, 88% of them seen only once. This specimen consisted of CD4+ or CD8+ T cells sorted from blood, obtained in a trial of the OX40 agonist ivuxolimab. Receptor source: an adult with an advanced solid tumor such as melanoma, head and neck, liver or kidney cancer.

V and J are TRBV5-6 and TRBJ2-3; D not certain. CDR1 and CDR2 from the germline V gene are SGHDT and YYEEEE. With 0 bases removed from V and 5 bases from J, the gap between germline ends came to 1 base. The CDR3 runs to 11 residues. The CDR3: CASSLGDTQYF. CDR3 coding DNA: TGTGCCAGCAGCTTGGGAGATACGCAGTATTTT.

The V gene is TRBV12-5, the J gene TRBJ1-2; the D is unclear. The CDR3 is made up of 15 amino acids. CDR1 is LGHNT, CDR2 FRNRAP, per germline. Trimming removed 2 bases at V and 3 bases at J, with 13 bases between. CDR3 protein: CASGLTESEDYGYTF. The CDR3, as DNA: TGTGCTAGTGGTTTGACCGAATCAGAAGACTATGGCTACACCTTC. The full variable domain, rest sourced from reference TRBV12-5 and TRBJ1-2, is DARVTQTPRHKVTEMGQEVTMRCQPILGHNTVFWYRQTMMQGLELLAYFRNRAPLDDSGMPKDRFSAEMPDATLATLKIQPSEPRDSAVYFCASGLTESEDYGYTFGSGTRLTVV.

J is TRBJ2-7 and V is TRBV11-2; TRBD1 is a possible D gene (6 bases). Trimming removed 5 bases at V and 2 bases at J, with 25 bases between. CDR3 length equals 18 residues. In germline, CDR1 is SGHAT, CDR2 FQNNGV. Written as DNA, the CDR3 is TGTGCCAGCAGCCGCCCTCAAACAGGGACCATCAACACCTACGAGCAGTACTTC. Protein: CASSRPQTGTINTYEQYF.

The rearrangement links TRBV5-1 to TRBJ2-5, with D hard to call. Trimming took 4 bases from V and 0 from J, leaving 13 bases between them. The CDR3 totals 15 residues. Germline values: CDR1 SGHRS, CDR2 YFSETQ. DNA for the CDR3: TGCGCCAGCAGCGCAAGCACCTGGTACCAAGAGACCCAGTACTTC. Amino acids: CASSASTWYQETQYF. The full variable domain, rest sourced from reference TRBV5-1 and TRBJ2-5, is KAGVTQTPRYLIKTRGQQVTLSCSPISGHRSVSWYQQTPGQGLQFLFEYFSETQRNKGNFPGRFSGRQFSNSRSEMNVSTLELGDSALYLCASSASTWYQETQYFGPGTRLLVL.

CDR3 sequence reads: CASSPQGPSGVYEQYF. The CDR3 DNA follows: TGTGCCAGCAGCCCTCAAGGCCCTAGCGGTGTCTACGAGCAGTACTTC. The chain joins TRBV13 to TRBJ2-7; 7 bases are shared with TRBD2. Germline V gene data show CDR1 as PRHDT and CDR2 as FYEKMQ (reference sequence). This CDR3 is 16 amino acids long. V lost 5 bases to trimming and J lost 3 bases; unmatched junction nucleotides: 13.

The J gene is TRBJ2-3, the V gene TRBV29-1, with TRBD2 matching over 8 bases. Germline V gene data show CDR1 as SQVTM and CDR2 as ANQGSEA. The ends lost 7 bases at V and 2 bases at J; junction bases unmatched: 20. The length of the CDR3 is 18 residues. The CDR3 DNA sequence: TGCAGCGCTGATGGGATTAGCGGGACCCAGGGATTCACAGATACGCAGTATTTT. This encodes CSADGISGTQGFTDTQYF.

This clone has just one count. The chain links TRBV5-4 to TRBJ2-5; the D gene is possibly TRBD1 (5 bases). Germline V gene sequence: CDR1 SGHNT, CDR2 YYREEE (reference sequence). V was clipped by 0 bases and J by 7 bases, with 10 bases between them. The CDR3 totals 13 residues. This chain's CDR3 is CASSLEGSGTQYF. In DNA form, the CDR3 reads TGTGCCAGCAGCTTGGAGGGGTCTGGGACCCAGTACTTC.

The chain carries TRBV30 and TRBJ2-2; 7 nucleotides match TRBD2. The CDR3 sequence is 15 residues long. V lost 2 bases and J lost 0; bases outside the gene matches: 3. Germline V gene sequence: CDR1 GTSNPN, CDR2 SVGIG (reference sequence). DNA of the CDR3: TGTGCCTGGAGTCAACTAGCGTCGAACACCGGGGAGCTGTTTTTT. Its translation: CAWSQLASNTGELFF.

This rearrangement joins TRBV7-9 to TRBJ2-7; the match to TRBD2 covers 13 bases. CDR1 SEHNR and CDR2 FQNEAQ come from the germline V gene (reference sequence). The J segment lost 6 bases and the V segment lost 5 bases, leaving 13 bases of the junction unmatched. The CDR3 contains 17 residues. This chain's CDR3 is CASSPTSGTSGIGEQYF. CDR3 DNA sequence: TGTGCCAGCAGCCCTACCTCGGGGACTAGCGGGATAGGCGAGCAGTACTTC.

The gene calls are TRBV6-6 and TRBJ2-4; D may be TRBD1 or TRBD2 (5 bases each). The germline CDR1 and CDR2 sequences are MNHNY and SVGAGI (reference sequence). The length of the CDR3 is 15 residues. Trimming pared 8 bases from V and 0 bases from J, leaving 14 bases between. The CDR3 region has the DNA TGTGCCAGCGGAGGCAGGGCTGGAGCCAAAAACATTCAGTACTTC. Amino acid sequence: CASGGRAGAKNIQYF.

This sequence joins TRBV4-2 and TRBJ2-3; 7 positions agree with TRBD2. This CDR3 is 16 amino acids long. V was pared by 6 bases and J by 4 bases, with 13 bases of the junction left unmatched. Germline CDR1 is LGHNA and CDR2 is YNFKEQ. This chain's CDR3 is CASSLSGEGGPDTQYF. The CDR3 DNA follows: TGTGCCAGCAGTCTCAGCGGGGAGGGCGGGCCAGATACGCAGTATTTT.

The chain joins TRBV5-4 to TRBJ1-2; D may be TRBD1 (5 bases). Germline CDR1 is SGHNT and CDR2 is YYREEE (reference sequence). The V and J ends lost 6 bases and 5 bases respectively, with 23 bases between them. The CDR3 contains 16 residues. As DNA, the CDR3 is TGTGCCAGCACCACCGCCGGGGACCCAAGATCGTATGGCTACACCTTC. Translation: CASTTAGDPRSYGYTF. The full variable domain, in which reference TRBV5-4 and TRBJ1-2 provide the parts outside the CDR3, is ETGVTQSPTHLIKTRGQQVTLRCSSQSGHNTVSWYQQALGQGPQFIFQYYREEENGRGNFPPRFSGLQFPNYSSELNVNALELDDSALYLCASTTAGDPRSYGYTFGSGTRLTVV.

The chain has TRBV5-8 and TRBJ2-7, with unresolved D. Trimming cost V 4 bases and J 4 bases, with 3 bases left between them. CDR1 is SGHTS and CDR2 is YDEGEE in the germline V gene. CDR3 length equals 10 residues. CDR3 sequence reads: CASSNYEQYF. The CDR3 DNA is TGTGCCAGCAGCAATTACGAGCAGTACTTC.

V and J are TRBV30 and TRBJ1-1; D gene unclear. CDR3 size: 11 residues. Germline values: CDR1 GTSNPN, CDR2 SVGIG (reference sequence). V lost 2 bases to trimming and J lost 10 bases, with 11 bases between them. The CDR3 loop is CAWSRAGSAFF. Here the CDR3 DNA reads TGTGCCTGGAGTCGGGCAGGTTCAGCTTTCTTT.

Regarding this clone: The junction departs from the called germline gene at one end, perhaps through a read error. The rearrangement links TRBV7-7 to TRBJ2-5; 7 bases are shared with TRBD1. In germline, CDR1 is SSHAT, CDR2 FNYEAQ (reference sequence). The CDR3 totals 16 residues. CDR3 loop: CASSPWTGAAQETQYF. In nucleotides, the CDR3 is TGTGCTAGCAGCCCTTGGACAGGAGCCGCCCAAGAGACCCAGTACTTC.

The chain joins TRBV6-1 to TRBJ2-1; D is unclear. From germline, CDR1 is MNHNS and CDR2 SASEGT. The CDR3 is 16 amino acids. V shed 1 base and J shed 2 bases, with 12 bases lying between them. Here the CDR3 DNA reads TGTGCCAGCAGTGAAGGTACGGCCGACCCCTACAATGAGCAGTTCTTC. Residues: CASSEGTADPYNEQFF.

The chain uses TRBV7-8 and TRBJ1-2, with 7 bases lining up with TRBD1. V shed 5 bases and J 11 bases; nucleotides not matched to a gene: 8. Germline V gene lookup returns CDR1 SGHVS and CDR2 FQNEAQ. This CDR3 has 12 amino acids. CDR3 loop: CASSPHRDSYTF. The CDR3 bases are TGTGCCAGCAGCCCCCACCGGGACAGTTACACCTTC.

This rearrangement joins TRBV6-1 to TRBJ1-1, with D perhaps TRBD1 (5 bases). This CDR3 contains 13 residues. Germline V gene data show CDR1 as MNHNS and CDR2 as SASEGT. Trimming cost V 6 bases and J 3 bases, with 11 bases left between them. CDR3 nucleotide sequence: TGTGCCAGCAGCCCGACAGTGGACACTGAAGCTTTCTTT. Translation: CASSPTVDTEAFF.

This chain uses TRBV5-4 with TRBJ2-3; possibly TRBD1 for D (6 bases). Germline V CDR1 and CDR2: SGHNT, YYREEE (reference sequence). The CDR3 totals 14 residues. V was cut by 0 bases and J by 6 bases, with 11 bases left in between. CDR3 in amino acids: CASSLGQGFDTQYF. The DNA of the CDR3 is TGTGCCAGCAGCTTGGGGCAGGGGTTCGATACGCAGTATTTT.

As for this clone: Since a far larger clone is one base different, this is likely a read error. The V call is TRBV7-7, the J call TRBJ1-5; 8 bases line up with TRBD1. Germline CDR1 SSHAT, CDR2 FNYEAQ (reference sequence). This CDR3 region has 14 residues. The CDR3 reads CASSFWTGRQPQHF. The CDR3, as DNA: TGTGCTAGCAGCTTTTGGACAGGGCGGCAGCCCCAGCATTTT.

J is TRBJ2-1 and V is TRBV5-6; D gene unclear. Germline V CDR1 and CDR2: SGHDT, YYEEEE. This CDR3 comprises 14 residues. The germline V and J ends were trimmed by 0 bases and 4 bases, with 8 bases remaining between them. CDR3 nucleotides: TGTGCCAGCAGCTTGGCGACGCCATACAATGAGCAGTTCTTC. Translated, it gives CASSLATPYNEQFF.

The J gene is TRBJ2-1, the V gene TRBV5-1; no clear D gene. This CDR3 spans 15 amino acids. In germline, CDR1 is SGHRS, CDR2 YFSETQ. Trimming removed 0 bases from V and 0 bases from J, with 7 bases in between. The CDR3 DNA reads as TGCGCCAGCAGCTTGGGCGCTAGCTCCTACAATGAGCAGTTCTTC. Translating gives CASSLGASSYNEQFF.